What follows are 14 T cell receptor beta chains derived from one specimen sequenced in a study of blood T cell repertoires in COVID-19. Repertoires were generated with immunoSEQ multiplex PCR, while TCRdb's copy carries only in-frame clones and drops some. The table lists 50,000 to 70,000 clones, more than 70% of them singletons. Sequenced material: peripheral blood. These receptors originate from a man between 60 and 70 years old with active or convalescent COVID-19.

The chain has TRBV7-2 and TRBJ2-2; 9 bases agree with TRBD1. Germline values: CDR1 SGHTA, CDR2 FQGNSA. The CDR3 is made up of 18 amino acids. With V trimmed by 3 bases and J by 4 bases, 12 bases remained unmatched. The CDR3 DNA sequence: TGTGCCAGCAGCTTCAAATCACAGGGGGCGCGGGTCACCGGGGAGCTGTTTTTT. It codes for CASSFKSQGARVTGELFF.

The genes are TRBV24-1 and TRBJ2-3, with D perhaps TRBD1 (5 bases). V was shortened by 1 base and J by 3 bases, with 16 bases between the two germline ends. The CDR3 has 17 residues. Germline CDR1 and CDR2: KGHDR and SFDVKD. This CDR3 is CATSDFRAEVGTDTQYF. The DNA for the CDR3 is TGTGCCACCAGTGATTTCAGGGCGGAAGTAGGGACAGATACGCAGTATTTT.

The chain links TRBV3-1 (or the pseudogene TRBV3-2) to TRBJ1-4; D not certain. Germline CDR1 reads LGHDT; CDR2 reads YNNKEL (reference sequence). V was shortened by 4 bases and J by 7 bases, with 13 bases between the two germline ends. The length of the CDR3 is 14 residues. CDR3 amino acids: CASSPTTGVEKLFF. As DNA, the CDR3 is TGTGCCAGCAGCCCAACGACGGGTGTTGAAAAACTGTTTTTT.

DNA of the CDR3: TGTGCCAGCAGGCAAACTCAGGGGGAAAATGAAAAACTGTTTTTT. Translation gives CASRQTQGENEKLFF. The chain links TRBV6-5 to TRBJ1-4, with 7 positions matching TRBD1. The germline gives CDR1 MNHEY, CDR2 SVGAGI. J lost 5 bases, V lost 6 bases, and 9 bases had no gene match. This CDR3 region has 15 residues.

The sample holds one count of this clone. Written as DNA, the CDR3 is TGTGCCAGCAGGTTCGTAGCGGGAACTGAGCAGTTCTTC. Amino acids: CASRFVAGTEQFF. The genes are TRBV3-1 (or the pseudogene TRBV3-2) and TRBJ2-1; 8 bases are a match to TRBD2. J lost 9 bases, V lost 6 bases, and 7 bases had no gene match. The germline V gene encodes CDR1 LGHDT and CDR2 YNNKEL (reference sequence). The CDR3 consists of 13 residues.

The chain uses TRBV6-4 and TRBJ2-1; D is unresolved. The CDR3 consists of 13 residues. V lost 0 bases and J lost 8, with 8 bases in between. Looked up from germline, CDR1 is MRHNA and CDR2 is SNTAGT. The CDR3 nucleotides are TGTGCCAGCAGTGACTCGCCGGCGGATGAGCAGTTCTTC. It specifies CASSDSPADEQFF.

This sequence joins TRBV30 and TRBJ1-1; possibly TRBD1 for D (6 bases). The V gene's germline CDR1 is GTSNPN and CDR2 SVGIG (reference sequence). V was pared by 2 bases and J by 11 bases, with 12 bases between. The CDR3 extends over 11 amino acids. The CDR3 sequence: CAWSWQGTAFF. The CDR3 DNA sequence: TGTGCCTGGAGTTGGCAGGGGACGGCTTTCTTT.

This rearrangement joins TRBV11-2 to TRBJ1-1; the D is unclear. The CDR3 is 12 amino acids. The germline V and J ends were trimmed by 10 bases and 0 bases, with 9 bases remaining between them. CDR1 and CDR2 from the germline V gene are SGHAT and FQNNGV. CDR3 DNA: TGTGCCATAAGCGAATTGAACACTGAAGCTTTCTTT. Translation: CAISELNTEAFF.

The chain recombines TRBV5-1 with TRBJ2-5, with 9 bases lining up with TRBD2. CDR3 length equals 14 residues. Per the germline V gene, CDR1 is SGHRS and CDR2 is YFSETQ. J lost 5 bases, V lost 4 bases, and 6 bases had no gene match. The chain's CDR3 is CASSAGLAIETQYF. The CDR3 bases are TGCGCCAGCAGCGCGGGACTAGCTATCGAGACCCAGTACTTC.

The chain uses TRBV7-9 and TRBJ2-6; 12 nucleotides align to TRBD2. Trimming cost V 5 bases and J 3 bases; bases outside gene matches: 5. Germline CDR1 reads SEHNR; CDR2 reads FQNEAQ (reference sequence). This CDR3 contains 17 residues. CDR3 sequence (DNA): TGTGCCAGCAGCCGACTAGCGGGAGCAGGTGGGGCCAACGTCCTGACTTTC. The encoded protein is CASSRLAGAGGANVLTF.

V and J are TRBV9 and TRBJ1-2; D may be TRBD1 (6 bases). Looked up from germline, CDR1 is SGDLS and CDR2 is YYNGEE. The V and J ends lost 0 bases and 7 bases respectively, with 16 bases between them. This CDR3 has 15 residues. CDR3 loop: CASSVEGQQKGGYTF. The CDR3 nucleotides are TGTGCCAGCAGCGTAGAGGGACAACAAAAGGGTGGCTACACCTTC.

The V gene is TRBV5-5, the J gene TRBJ2-1; D is undetermined. CDR1 SGHKS and CDR2 YYEKEE come from the germline V gene (reference sequence). Deletions cut 0 bases from V and 6 bases from J, with 13 bases between. The CDR3 has 15 amino acids. The CDR3 spells CASSLEELNFNEQFF. The DNA for the CDR3 is TGTGCCAGCAGCTTGGAGGAGTTAAACTTCAATGAGCAGTTCTTC.

This clone occurred once. The chain uses TRBV6-5 and TRBJ2-3; D unresolved. The CDR3 loop spans 13 amino acids. V was cut by 5 bases and J by 0 bases, with 6 bases left in between. Germline V gene sequence: CDR1 MNHEY, CDR2 SVGAGI. The CDR3 sequence is CASSHSSTDTQYF. DNA for the CDR3: TGTGCCAGCAGTCACAGTAGCACAGATACGCAGTATTTT.

The chain couples TRBV5-1 to TRBJ2-7, with 8 bases aligning to TRBD1. Losses at the gene ends were 3 bases for V and 2 bases for J; bases not matched to a gene: 4. This CDR3 is built from 14 residues. Germline V gene lookup returns CDR1 SGHRS and CDR2 YFSETQ. CDR3 DNA: TGCGCCAGCAGCTCCAGGACAGGGACCTACGAGCAGTACTTC. It yields the protein CASSSRTGTYEQYF.